This T cell receptor (beta chain) was retrieved from a study of regulatory T cells in long-lasting Graves disease (dated by TCRdb to about 2021). Concerning the study at large: In the newly diagnosed Graves' disease group, patients had been taking antithyroid drugs for less than 3 months. Peripheral blood TCR sequencing and RNA sequencing compared persistent Graves' disease patients with newly diagnosed Graves' disease patients. The study took place in China and was registered as a clinical trial. A total of around 35 samples underwent TCR sequencing: around 13 from persistent and approximately 20 from newly diagnosed Graves' disease patients. The investigation overall reported the following: Patients with persistent disease shared more public clonotypes (about 2,500) than newly diagnosed patients did (approximately 990). Persistent disease showed preferential use of TRBV28, TRBJ1-2 and TRBJ2-5, whereas newly diagnosed disease favored TRBV20-1 and TRBJ2-1. Lower TCR Shannon entropy and fewer highly expanded clones were observed in persistent Graves' disease patients than in newly diagnosed patients, which suggested clonal expansion. Sequencing and analysis were restricted to the TCR beta chain. The small sample size was acknowledged by the authors as a limitation that may reduce accuracy. Peripheral blood alone was examined, since thyroid tissue, which constituted the primary lesion, could not be accessed.

Concerning this clonotype itself: Its antigen specificity is not known. Base qualities are not provided; no much larger clone lies one nucleotide away.

The sample's time point label is to be understood as: newly diagnosed GD, antithyroid drugs for less than 3 months. For both TCR sequencing and RNA sequencing, RNA was extracted from PBMCs using TRIzol. Graves' disease was diagnosed according to American Thyroid Association guidelines. Patients for the study were recruited at an endocrinology department in Xi'an, China. Each patient gave about 10 milliliters of peripheral blood, collected in an EDTA anticoagulant tube. Ficoll Paque Plus density gradient separation was used to isolate PBMCs, and no further T cell sorting was performed. An Agilent 2100 Bioanalyzer and agarose gel were used to check RNA quality, and a NanoDrop 2000 was used to measure RNA concentration. Spanning cysteine to phenylalanine, the CDR3 consists of 17 amino acids. The DNA shown is the 51-base CDR3, in frame from base 1. V sheds 1 base and J sheds 0 bases, leaving 12 bases between their ends. The germline V gene gives CDR1 as MNHNS and CDR2 as SASEGT.

The library was built by means of multiplex PCR. The sequencer listed for this sample is Illumina HiSeq 4000. To build TCR beta libraries, CDR3 regions were amplified by Arm-PCR using iRepertoire HTBI primers. PCR products were gel purified before sequencing. Turning to the authors' computational methods: Gene usage analysis of CDR3 amino acid clonotypes relied on the 60 or so TRBV and 15 or so TRBJ segments identified across samples. COPE and FqMerger were used to merge the filtered high-quality paired reads into contigs. Contigs were aligned with BLAST to IMGT TRBV, TRBD and TRBJ reference genes, and CDR3 was defined per IMGT. Any clonotype with a frequency above 0.1% was counted as a highly expanded clone. Shannon entropy was used to measure repertoire diversity, and the Gini coefficient was used to measure V-J evenness. Public clonotypes were defined as clonotypes shared by more than one individual. TCRdb trimmed the raw reads at Q25, called clones with MiXCR and kept productive beta chains. CDR3 protein duplicates are merged, each entry listing the most common genes and DNA. The V and J calls come from TCRdb's annotation, not from the publication. This sample is represented by over 400,000 distinct CDR3 sequences; around 13% of them were singletons. The leading ten clones occupy around a sixth of the sample.

The sample also formed part of further work on T cells in Graves' hyperthyroidism and ophthalmopathy. The second study's authors report: A patient counted as having stable Graves' hyperthyroidism if no progression to ophthalmopathy occurred over 18 months of follow-up. Hyperthyroidism patients were newly diagnosed, had a disease duration of under 2 months, and were aged 18 to 65 years. Patients with uncontrolled infections, other autoimmune diseases, pregnancy or lactation were excluded. Diagnoses were established on the basis of clinical symptoms, serum thyroxine and TRAb, thyroid ultrasound, and orbital computed tomography. A first-round RT-PCR of the TCR CDR3 used the HTBI primer set with the Qiagen OneStep RT-PCR kit. Most expanded thyroid clonotypes (frequency above 0.001) were also detected in blood, suggesting blood repertoires may reflect thyroid immune responses. In cross-validation, a model built on a 13 V-J signature told ophthalmopathy apart from stable hyperthyroidism with under 90% sensitivity and approximately 81% specificity, and in testing the same model reached 80%/75%. In validation, progression to ophthalmopathy was predicted by the model with approximately 67% sensitivity and approximately 78% specificity, a median of 6.5 months before onset. TCR V-J signatures able to tell the groups apart were searched for in a discovery cohort of 100 or so patients, of whom around 43 had Graves' ophthalmopathy and roughly 57 had stable Graves' hyperthyroidism. Prospective prediction of ophthalmopathy was tested in an independent validation cohort of approximately 19 hyperthyroidism patients and around 16 patients who later progressed to ophthalmopathy. For training and testing, the 100 or so patients in the discovery cohort were randomly divided in a 7:3 ratio. In addition, the study compared T-cell repertoires in thyroid tissue and in blood from 6 or 7 Graves' hyperthyroidism patients. After sampling, hyperthyroidism patients received methimazole starting at 30 mg daily, and ophthalmopathy patients received high-dose intravenous methylprednisolone. A second multiplex PCR round built the libraries, followed by size selection and purification. Libraries were sequenced paired-end with 100 bp reads on an Illumina HiSeq2000. SOAPnuke was used to process the raw data, removing reads that contained adapters or uncalled bases, had a mean Phred below 15, or lacked an exact match to the constant primer or identifier. COPE v1.2.5 was used to merge the high-quality paired reads, and each unique nucleotide sequence was defined as a clonotype. MiTCR v1.1 was used to align the clonotypes against IMGT TRBV, TRBD and TRBJ reference segments. The analysis included only V-J combinations with a frequency above 0.0001, which together covered around 99% of the repertoires. The TCS score was defined as the ratio of F50 (clonal expansion) to E x V (chaos), calculated using BLOSUM62-based TCRdist between CDR3 peptides within each V-J. Welch's t-statistics and random forest reduced roughly 530 V-J features to under 15, which were used in a naive Bayes classifier (R e1071). Sample size was not statistically predetermined, and blinding of investigators to group allocation was not performed. The paper describes TCR Vbeta CDR3 sequencing of about 140 peripheral blood samples, made up of 43 ophthalmopathy patients, roughly 72 hyperthyroidism patients and 17 progressor patients.

The receptor was isolated from a woman aged 45-65 years with Graves disease. Donor details come from another sample of the same person, matched by shared clones. The rearranged chain carries TRBV6-1 and TRBJ2-2; matching of 5 bases hints at TRBD1 as the D gene. The material sequenced was peripheral blood mononuclear cells (PBMCs), taken at new diagnosis, from a patient treated with antithyroid drugs. The bases are TGTGCCAGCAGTGAAGGCGTCGACAGCGCGAACACCGGGGAGCTGTTTTTT. Translated, this is CASSEGVDSANTGELFF.